This section outlines one TCR beta chain sequence together with its context. Its specific antigen is unknown. No base qualities exist here, and no much larger clone lies one base off it. The immunoSEQ assay was applied to genomic DNA to generate the TCR beta chain sequences. The authors processed their data as follows. CDR3 sequences not starting with the conserved framework cysteine at position 104 were manually removed. To get clonality, the normalized Shannon's Diversity Index was subtracted from one, giving values from 0 (maximal diversity) to 1 (oligoclonal). Chi-squared comparison-of-proportions tests assessed whether the same CDR3 differed in frequency between samples, such as brain versus blood. Public clonotypes were found through immuneACCESS searches, while the VDJdb browser was used to judge similarity to known antiviral clonotypes. TCRdb took over this immuneACCESS table, retaining in-frame rearrangements with V and J assigned. Such tables are incomplete; in checked studies, under half of the missing clones stem from an unresolved V gene, and the remainder is unexplained. V and J calls and clone size follow that table, whereas D and trimming were derived from the DNA. The sample yields more than 40,000 clones; 80% to 95% were counted once. The top ten constitute 5% to 6.5% of the sample.

The data derive from a study of brain T cells in children with intractable seizures (dated by TCRdb to about 2021). Study-level background: Resected brain tissue from roughly 53 pediatric epilepsy surgery cases was first screened for immune gene transcripts using a NanoString immunology panel. Among the approximately twelve selected surgery cases, pre-surgery blood was additionally sequenced for eight, leaving four cases with brain tissue only.

According to the germline V gene (reference sequence), CDR1 reads LGHDT and CDR2 reads YNNKEL. Germline trimming: 1 base from V, 7 bases from J; junction bases outside gene matches: 3. Spanning cysteine to phenylalanine, the CDR3 consists of 15 amino acids. CDR3 DNA is the only sequence kept; it has 45 bases, read in frame from the first base. The full study reports these points: Because pre- and post-surgery blood were sequenced to different depths, clones absent from the pre-surgery sample may reflect undersampling. Viral specificity was inferred solely from CDR3 sequence similarity, and the HCMV serostatus of the patients was not known.

Per the publication, the time point label means: resected brain tissue, or blood drawn just prior to surgery. The surgery cases with the highest brain T cell transcript signatures were chosen for TCR beta chain sequencing of brain tissue, and also of blood when blood was available. Prior to surgery, the patients had been treated with at least one anti-epileptic drug. TCR-sequenced patients were children with drug-resistant epilepsy due to tuberous sclerosis complex, focal cortical dysplasia, Rasmussen encephalitis or hemimegalencephaly. The Monarch genomic DNA purification kit was used to extract bulk genomic DNA from unsorted brain tissue and from whole blood.

Source: peripheral blood, taken at surgery. The sequence links TRBV3-1 (or the pseudogene TRBV3-2) to TRBJ2-3, and TRBD2 aligns with 12 junction nucleotides. The sequence derives from a girl aged 2-15 years with tuberous sclerosis and intractable seizures. The CDR3 region: CASSQASGGANTQYF. The DNA sequence is as follows: TGTGCCAGCAGCCAAGCTAGCGGGGGGGCAAATACGCAGTATTTT.